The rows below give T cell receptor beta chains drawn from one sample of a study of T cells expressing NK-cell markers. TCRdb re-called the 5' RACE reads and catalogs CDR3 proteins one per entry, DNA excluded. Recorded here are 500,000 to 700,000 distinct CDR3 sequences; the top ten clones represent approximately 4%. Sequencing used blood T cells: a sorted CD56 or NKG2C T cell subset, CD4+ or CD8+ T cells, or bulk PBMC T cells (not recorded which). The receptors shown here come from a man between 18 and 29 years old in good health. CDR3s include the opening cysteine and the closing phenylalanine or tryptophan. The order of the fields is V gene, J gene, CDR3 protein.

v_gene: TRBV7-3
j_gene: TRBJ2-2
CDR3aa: CASSLMGTNTGELFF

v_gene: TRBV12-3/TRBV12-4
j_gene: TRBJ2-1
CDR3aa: CASSPRTSGSFSEQFF

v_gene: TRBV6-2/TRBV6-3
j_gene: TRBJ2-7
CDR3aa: CASSSRGDSYEQYF

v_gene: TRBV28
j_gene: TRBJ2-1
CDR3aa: CASSSASGTGYNEQFF

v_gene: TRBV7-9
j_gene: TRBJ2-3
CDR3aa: CASSLPSGRATDTQYF

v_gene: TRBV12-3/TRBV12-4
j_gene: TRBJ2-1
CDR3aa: CASSFAGLDLNEQFF

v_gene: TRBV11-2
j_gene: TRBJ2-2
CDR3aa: CASSPWTGELFF

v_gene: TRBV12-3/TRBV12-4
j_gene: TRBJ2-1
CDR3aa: CAQGAGGYNEQFF

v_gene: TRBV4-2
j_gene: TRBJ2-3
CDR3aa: CASSQELLAGEDTQYF

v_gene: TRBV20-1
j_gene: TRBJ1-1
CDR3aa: CSARDRRFFNTEAFF

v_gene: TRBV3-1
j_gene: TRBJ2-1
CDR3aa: CASSRDTPDNEQFF

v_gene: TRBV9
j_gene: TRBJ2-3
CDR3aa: CASSLQQDTQYF

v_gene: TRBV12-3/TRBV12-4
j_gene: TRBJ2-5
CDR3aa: CASSYFSGTETQYF

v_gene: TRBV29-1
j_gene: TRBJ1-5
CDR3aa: CSVTWTGRQAQHF

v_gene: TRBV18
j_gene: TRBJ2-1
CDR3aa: CASSRTSGVPYNEQFF

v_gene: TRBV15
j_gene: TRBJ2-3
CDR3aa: CATSRRTSGSDTQYF

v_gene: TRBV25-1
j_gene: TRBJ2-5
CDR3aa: CASSESILLGETQYF

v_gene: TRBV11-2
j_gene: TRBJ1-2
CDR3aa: CASSPGVFPYGANYGYTF

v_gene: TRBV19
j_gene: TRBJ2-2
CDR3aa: CASSSWGVYTGELFF

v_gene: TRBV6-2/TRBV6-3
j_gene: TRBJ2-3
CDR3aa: CASSWDRWNADTQYF

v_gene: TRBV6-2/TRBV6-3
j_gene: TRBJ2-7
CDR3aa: CASSYSDRGGYEQYF

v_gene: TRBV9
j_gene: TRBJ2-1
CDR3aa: CASSVAAGTHNEQFF

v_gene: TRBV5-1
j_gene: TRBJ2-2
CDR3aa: CASSYNLGQGGDTGELFF

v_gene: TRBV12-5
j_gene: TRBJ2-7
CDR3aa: CASAKDRRGGSYEQYF

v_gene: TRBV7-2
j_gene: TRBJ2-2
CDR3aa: CASSSLIAGLNTGELFF

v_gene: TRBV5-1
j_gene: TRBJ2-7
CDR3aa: CASSSSGLAIEQYF

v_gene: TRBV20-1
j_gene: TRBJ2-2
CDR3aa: CSARVAGGPGANTGELFF

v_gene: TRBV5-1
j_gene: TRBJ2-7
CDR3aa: CASSPSGRVYEQYF

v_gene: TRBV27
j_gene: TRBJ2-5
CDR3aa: CASQSLGQGSETQYF

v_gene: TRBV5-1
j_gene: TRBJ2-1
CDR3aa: CASSQDRSQFF

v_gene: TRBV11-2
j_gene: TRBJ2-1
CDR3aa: CASSSRTGTSGYNEQFF

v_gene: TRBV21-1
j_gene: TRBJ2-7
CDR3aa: CARSKVDGTDGVEQYF

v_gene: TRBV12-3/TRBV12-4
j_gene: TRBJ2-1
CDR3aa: CASSSATLSYNEQFF

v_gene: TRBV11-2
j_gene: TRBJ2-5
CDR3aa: CASSRDSLEETQYF

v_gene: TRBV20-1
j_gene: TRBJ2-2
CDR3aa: CSARRTGGSGELFF

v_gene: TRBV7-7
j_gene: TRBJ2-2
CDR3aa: CASSPGTSLAGELFF

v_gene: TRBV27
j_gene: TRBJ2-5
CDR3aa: CASRWTSGKKETQYF

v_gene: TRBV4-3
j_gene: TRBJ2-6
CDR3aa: CASSQEVSSGANVLTF

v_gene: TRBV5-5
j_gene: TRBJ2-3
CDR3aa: CASSLFQGTTDTQYF

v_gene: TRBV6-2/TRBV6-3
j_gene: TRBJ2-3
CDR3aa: CASSYWGQTQYF

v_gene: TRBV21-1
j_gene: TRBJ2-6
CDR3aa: CASSKGESGRATGANVLTF

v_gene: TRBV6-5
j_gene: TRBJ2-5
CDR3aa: CASSYASGTRETQYF

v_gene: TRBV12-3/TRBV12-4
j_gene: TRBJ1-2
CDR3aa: CASSLSAGTPVRYGYTF

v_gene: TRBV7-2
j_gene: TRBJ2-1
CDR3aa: CASSRVGGGSFNEQFF

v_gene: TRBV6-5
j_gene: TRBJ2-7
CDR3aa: CASSYSITYEQYF

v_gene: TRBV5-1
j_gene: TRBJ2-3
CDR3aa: CASNKAGGKRDTQYF

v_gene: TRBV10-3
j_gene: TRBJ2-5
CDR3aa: CAISGVSGTETQYF

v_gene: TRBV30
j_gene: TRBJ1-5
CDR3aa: CAWSRVGSNQPQHF

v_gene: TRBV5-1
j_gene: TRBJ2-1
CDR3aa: CASSYQGRSYNEQFF

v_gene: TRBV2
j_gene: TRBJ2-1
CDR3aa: CASRLAPGLAGGSSYNEQFF

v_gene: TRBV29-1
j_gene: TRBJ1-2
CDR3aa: CSVTTDGLNYGYTF

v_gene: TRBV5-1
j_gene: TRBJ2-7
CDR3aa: CASSSTEFYEQYF

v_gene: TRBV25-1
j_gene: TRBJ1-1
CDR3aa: CASKTGTGSAEAFF

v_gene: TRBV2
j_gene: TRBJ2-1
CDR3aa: CASSETSSKSSYNEQFF

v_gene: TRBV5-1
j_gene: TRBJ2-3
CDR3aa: CASSRAGVSTDTQYF

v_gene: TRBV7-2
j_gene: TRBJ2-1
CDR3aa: CASSLAGTSGHNEQFF

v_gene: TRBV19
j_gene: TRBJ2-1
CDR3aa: CASSITGAAPSEQFF

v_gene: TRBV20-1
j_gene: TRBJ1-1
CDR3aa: CSAAGTGDTEAFF

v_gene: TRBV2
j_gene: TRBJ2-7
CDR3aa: CASSEFPGGSYEQYF